This TCR beta chain was obtained from a study of breast tumors, draining lymph nodes, adjacent tissues. Study results and limitations: The data were judged consistent with most tumor T cells coming from lymph node and expanding in tumor.

Ten or more counts support this clonotype. What it recognizes is unknown. Using its own MiXCR run on the multiplex PCR reads, TCRdb lists one record per CDR3 protein. The sample includes approximately 100,000 distinct CDR3 sequences, about 20% of them seen just once. Samples came from axillary lymph nodes draining the breast cancer. The V gene's germline CDR1 is MNHNS and CDR2 SASEGT. The CDR3 is made up of 14 amino acids. The germline V and J ends were trimmed by 6 bases and 8 bases, with 19 bases remaining between them. The TCR originated in a female donor with breast cancer. Some clones in this sample may be carry-over from other donors' samples. The chain joins TRBV6-1 to TRBJ1-2, with D tentatively TRBD1 (5 bases). Sample: axillary lymph node tissue. CDR3 in amino acids: CASRGGRGVGGYTF. In DNA, the CDR3 is TGTGCCAGCAGGGGGGGAAGAGGGGTCGGAGGCTACACCTTC.